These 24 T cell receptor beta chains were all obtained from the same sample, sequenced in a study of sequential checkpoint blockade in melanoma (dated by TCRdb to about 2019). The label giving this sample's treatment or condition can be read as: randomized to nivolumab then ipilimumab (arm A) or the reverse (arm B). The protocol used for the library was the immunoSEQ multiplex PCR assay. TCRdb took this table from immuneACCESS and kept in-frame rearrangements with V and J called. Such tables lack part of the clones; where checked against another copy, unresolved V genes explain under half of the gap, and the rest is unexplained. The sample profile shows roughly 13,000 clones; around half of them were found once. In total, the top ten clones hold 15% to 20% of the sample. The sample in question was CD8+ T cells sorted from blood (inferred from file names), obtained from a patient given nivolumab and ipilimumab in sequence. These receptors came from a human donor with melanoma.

CDR3 in amino acids: CTSSQRTSGRGGETQYF. The DNA of the CDR3 is TGCACCAGCAGCCAAAGGACTAGCGGGAGAGGGGGAGAGACCCAGTACTTC. The gene calls are TRBV1 and TRBJ2-5; the table's D call TRBD2 went unverified against the DNA. TRBV1 is a listed pseudogene. This CDR3 contains 17 residues.

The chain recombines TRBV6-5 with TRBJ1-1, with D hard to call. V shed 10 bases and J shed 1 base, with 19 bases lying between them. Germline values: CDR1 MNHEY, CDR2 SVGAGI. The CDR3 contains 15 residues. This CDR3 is CATKMMVQQNTEAFF. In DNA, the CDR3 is TGTGCCACCAAGATGATGGTACAGCAGAACACTGAAGCTTTCTTT.

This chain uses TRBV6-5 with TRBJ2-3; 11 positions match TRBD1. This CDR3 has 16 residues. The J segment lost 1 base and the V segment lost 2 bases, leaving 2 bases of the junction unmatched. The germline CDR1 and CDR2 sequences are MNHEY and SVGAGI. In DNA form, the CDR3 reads TGTGCCAGCAGTTACGGACAGGGGGCTGGCACAGATACGCAGTATTTT. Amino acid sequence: CASSYGQGAGTDTQYF.

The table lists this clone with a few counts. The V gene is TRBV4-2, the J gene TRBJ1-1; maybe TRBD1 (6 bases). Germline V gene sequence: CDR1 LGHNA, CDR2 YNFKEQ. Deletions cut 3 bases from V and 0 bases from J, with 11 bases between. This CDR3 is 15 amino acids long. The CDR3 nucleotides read TGTGCCAGCAGCCACCGACAGGTCGTGAACACTGAAGCTTTCTTT. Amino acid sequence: CASSHRQVVNTEAFF.

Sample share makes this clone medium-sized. This CDR3 is CASSLLTDTQYF. The CDR3 coding sequence is TGTGCCAGCTCACTACTTACAGATACGCAGTATTTT. The chain employs TRBV18 and TRBJ2-3; D gene ambiguous. Germline lookup yields CDR1 KGHSH and CDR2 LQKENI. V lost 4 bases and J 3 bases, leaving 5 bases between the germline ends. This CDR3 region has 12 residues.

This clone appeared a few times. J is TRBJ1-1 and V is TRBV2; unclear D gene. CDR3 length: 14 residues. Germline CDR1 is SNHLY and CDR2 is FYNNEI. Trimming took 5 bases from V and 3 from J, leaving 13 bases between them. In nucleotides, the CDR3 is TGTGCCAGCAGTATAGCGGAGGGATACACTGAAGCTTTCTTT. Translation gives CASSIAEGYTEAFF.

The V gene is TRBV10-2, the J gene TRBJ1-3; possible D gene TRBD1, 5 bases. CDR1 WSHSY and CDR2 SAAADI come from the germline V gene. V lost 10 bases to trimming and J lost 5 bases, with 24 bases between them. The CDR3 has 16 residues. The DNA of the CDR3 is TGCGCCACCCCGTTTGTTGGAGAGCGGGGCCGAAACACCATATATTTT. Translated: CATPFVGERGRNTIYF.

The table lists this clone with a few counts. The CDR3 sequence is CASSLAGGNQPQHF. The CDR3 DNA sequence: TGTGCCAGCAGCTTAGCCGGGGGCAATCAGCCCCAGCATTTT. V and J are TRBV7-6 and TRBJ1-5, with D uncertain. V shed 0 bases and J shed 2 bases, with 5 bases lying between them. Germline lookup yields CDR1 SGHVS and CDR2 FNYEAQ. The CDR3 is made up of 14 amino acids.

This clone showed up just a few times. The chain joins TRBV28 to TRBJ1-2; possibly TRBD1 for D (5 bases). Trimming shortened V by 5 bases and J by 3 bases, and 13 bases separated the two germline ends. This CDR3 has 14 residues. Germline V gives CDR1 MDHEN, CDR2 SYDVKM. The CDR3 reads CASSPGRVDYGYTF. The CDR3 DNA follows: TGTGCCAGCAGTCCCGGCAGGGTAGACTATGGCTACACCTTC.

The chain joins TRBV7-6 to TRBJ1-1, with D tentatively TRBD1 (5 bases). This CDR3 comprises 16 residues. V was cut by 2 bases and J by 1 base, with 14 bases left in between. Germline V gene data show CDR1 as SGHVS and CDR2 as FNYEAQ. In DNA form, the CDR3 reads TGTGCCAGCAGCTTACCCAGGGAAGGCGGGAACACTGAAGCTTTCTTT. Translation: CASSLPREGGNTEAFF. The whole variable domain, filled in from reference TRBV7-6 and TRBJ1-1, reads GAGVSQSPRYKVTKRGQDVALRCDPISGHVSLYWYRQALGQGPEFLTYFNYEAQQDKSGLPNDRFSAERPEGSISTLTIQRTEQRDSAMYRCASSLPREGGNTEAFFGQGTRLTVV.

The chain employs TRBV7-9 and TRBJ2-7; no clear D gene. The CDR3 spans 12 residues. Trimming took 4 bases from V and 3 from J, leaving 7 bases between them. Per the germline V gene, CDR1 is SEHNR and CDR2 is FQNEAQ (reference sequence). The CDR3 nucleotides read TGTGCCAGCAGCTCCGAGAGCTACGAGCAGTACTTC. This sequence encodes CASSSESYEQYF.

The CDR3 sequence is CASSLDMGTLNQPQHF. The CDR3 DNA reads as TGTGCCAGCAGCTTAGATATGGGGACATTGAATCAGCCCCAGCATTTT. The chain links TRBV11-2 to TRBJ1-5; TRBD1 is a possible D gene (6 bases). Trimming shortened V by 0 bases and J by 4 bases, and 13 bases separated the two germline ends. CDR1 is SGHAT and CDR2 is FQNNGV in the germline V gene. There are 16 residues in the CDR3. The full variable domain, with the rest looked up from reference TRBV11-2 and TRBJ1-5, is EAGVAQSPRYKIIEKRQSVAFWCNPISGHATLYWYQQILGQGPKLLIQFQNNGVVDDSQLPKDRFSAERLKGVDSTLKIQPAKLEDSAVYLCASSLDMGTLNQPQHFGDGTRLSIL.

Here the CDR3 DNA reads TGTGCCAGCAGTAACAGGGGGGACACTGAAGCTTTCTTT. Its protein is CASSNRGDTEAFF. The chain uses TRBV6-6 and TRBJ1-1; 8 nucleotides align to TRBD1. J gave up 3 bases and V 5 bases, and 2 bases lay outside the gene matches. This CDR3 is 13 amino acids long. CDR1 is MNHNY and CDR2 is SVGAGI in the germline V gene (reference sequence).

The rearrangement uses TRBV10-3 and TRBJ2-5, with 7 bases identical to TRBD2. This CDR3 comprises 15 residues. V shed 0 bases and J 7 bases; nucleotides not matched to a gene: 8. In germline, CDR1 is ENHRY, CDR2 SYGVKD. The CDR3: CAISESGEGIVTQYF. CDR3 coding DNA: TGTGCCATCAGTGAGTCTGGGGAGGGTATCGTGACCCAGTACTTC.

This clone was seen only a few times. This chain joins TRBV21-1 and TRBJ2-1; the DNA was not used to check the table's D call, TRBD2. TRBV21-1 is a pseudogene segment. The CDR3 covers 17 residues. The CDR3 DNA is TGTGCCAGCAGCAGCCGACTAGCGGGGCACTCCTACAATGAGCAGTTCTTC. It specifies CASSSRLAGHSYNEQFF.

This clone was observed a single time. The CDR3: CASSETGWGNQPQHF. The CDR3 region has the DNA TGTGCCAGCAGCGAGACAGGCTGGGGCAATCAGCCCCAGCATTTT. The rearrangement uses TRBV6-5 and TRBJ1-5, with D possibly being TRBD1 (6 bases). Germline assignment: CDR1 MNHEY and CDR2 SVGAGI. CDR3 length equals 15 residues. Deletions cut 6 bases from V and 2 bases from J, with 14 bases between.

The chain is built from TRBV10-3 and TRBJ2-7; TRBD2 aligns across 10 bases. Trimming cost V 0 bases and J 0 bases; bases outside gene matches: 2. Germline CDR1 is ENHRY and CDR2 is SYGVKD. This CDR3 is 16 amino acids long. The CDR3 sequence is CAISESPSGGSYEQYF. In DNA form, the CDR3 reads TGTGCCATCAGTGAGTCGCCTAGCGGGGGCTCCTACGAGCAGTACTTC.

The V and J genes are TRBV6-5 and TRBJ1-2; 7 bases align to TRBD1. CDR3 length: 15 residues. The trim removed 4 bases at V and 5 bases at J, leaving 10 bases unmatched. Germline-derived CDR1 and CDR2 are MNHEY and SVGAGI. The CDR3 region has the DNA TGTGCCAGCAGTTCGGGTCAGGGGGGCTGGTATGGCTACACCTTC. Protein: CASSSGQGGWYGYTF.

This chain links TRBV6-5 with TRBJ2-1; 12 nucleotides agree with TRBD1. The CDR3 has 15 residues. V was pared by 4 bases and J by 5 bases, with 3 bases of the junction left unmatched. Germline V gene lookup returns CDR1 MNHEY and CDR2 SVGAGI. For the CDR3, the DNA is TGTGCCAGCAGTTCGGGACAGGGGGCGAACAATGAGCAGTTCTTC. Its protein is CASSSGQGANNEQFF.

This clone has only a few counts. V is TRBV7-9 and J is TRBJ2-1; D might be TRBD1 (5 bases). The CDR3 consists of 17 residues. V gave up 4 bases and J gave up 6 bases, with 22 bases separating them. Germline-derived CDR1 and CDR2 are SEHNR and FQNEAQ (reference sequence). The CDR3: CASSSTWGGQLANEQFF. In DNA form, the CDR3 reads TGTGCCAGCAGCTCGACGTGGGGCGGCCAATTGGCCAATGAGCAGTTCTTC. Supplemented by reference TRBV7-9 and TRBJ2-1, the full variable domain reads DTGVSQNPRHKITKRGQNVTFRCDPISEHNRLYWYRQTLGQGPEFLTYFQNEAQLEKSRLLSDRFSAERPKGSFSTLEIQRTEQGDSAMYLCASSSTWGGQLANEQFFGPGTRLTVL.

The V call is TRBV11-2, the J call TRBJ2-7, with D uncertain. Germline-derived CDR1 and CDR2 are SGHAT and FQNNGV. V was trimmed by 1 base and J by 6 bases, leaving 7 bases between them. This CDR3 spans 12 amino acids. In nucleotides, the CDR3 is TGTGCCAGCAGCTTAGGCGGTGGCGAGCAGTACTTC. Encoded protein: CASSLGGGEQYF.

The CDR3 sequence: CASSLDPGGTEQYF. The CDR3 DNA reads as TGTGCCAGCAGCTTAGACCCGGGGGGGACCGAGCAGTACTTC. The rearrangement joins TRBV7-6 to TRBJ2-7; 8 bases fit TRBD2. Trimming at V came to 1 base and at J to 6 bases, leaving 5 bases not matched to a gene. CDR1 and CDR2 (germline): SGHVS, FNYEAQ. CDR3 length: 14 residues.

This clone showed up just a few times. The CDR3 region has the DNA TGCGCCAGCAGTGAGATGGAGTCCGGGAGGGACAATTCACCCCTCCACTTT. Encoded protein: CASSEMESGRDNSPLHF. The chain uses TRBV10-2 and TRBJ1-6; perhaps TRBD1 as D (5 bases). V lost 2 bases and J lost 7, with 18 bases in between. This CDR3 has 17 residues. The germline V gene encodes CDR1 WSHSY and CDR2 SAAADI.

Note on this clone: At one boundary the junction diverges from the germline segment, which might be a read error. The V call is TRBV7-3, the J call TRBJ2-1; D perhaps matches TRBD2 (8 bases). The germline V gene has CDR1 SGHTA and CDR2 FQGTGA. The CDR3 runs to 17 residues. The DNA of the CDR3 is TGCGCCAGCAGCCTCGGACAGGCTAGCGGGTTCGGCGATGAGCAGTTCTTC. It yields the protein CASSLGQASGFGDEQFF.